Shown below are 29 T cell receptor beta chains from a single sample sequenced in a study of early T cells in non-severe SARS-CoV-2 infection. TCRdb fed the 5' RACE reads into MiXCR, producing one record per CDR3 protein. The sample yields over 90,000 distinct CDR3 sequences, roughly 12% seen once. The material was whole blood, obtained at baseline. The source is an adult who was a healthcare worker with PCR-confirmed SARS-CoV-2 infection or an uninfected control (not recorded which).

This rearrangement joins TRBV27 to TRBJ2-7; D remains unclear. In germline, CDR1 is MNHEY, CDR2 SMNVEV (reference sequence). The CDR3 is 15 amino acids. Between the trimmed V and J ends, which lost 5 bases and 6 bases, there was a span of 20 bases. The CDR3 spells CASSALAGPRGEQYF. The DNA for the CDR3 is TGTGCCAGCAGTGCCCTTGCCGGGCCCAGAGGCGAGCAGTACTTC.

The V and J genes are TRBV3-1 and TRBJ1-6, with unresolved D. CDR1 and CDR2 (germline): LGHDT, YNNKEL (reference sequence). V lost 8 bases to trimming and J lost 3 bases, with 11 bases between them. This CDR3 region has 14 residues. The CDR3 spells CASGDRHYNSPLHF. The CDR3 nucleotides read TGTGCCAGCGGGGATCGACACTATAATTCACCCCTCCACTTT.

The rearrangement uses TRBV19 and TRBJ2-5; D may be TRBD1 (5 bases). In germline, CDR1 is LNHDA, CDR2 SQIVND (reference sequence). This CDR3 contains 14 residues. Trimming removed 7 bases at V and 0 bases at J, with 12 bases between. The CDR3 coding sequence is TGTGCCAGTAAAAGACAGCATTACCAAGAGACCCAGTACTTC. Protein product: CASKRQHYQETQYF.

On this clonotype itself: The junction departs from germline at one end; a sequencing error may be responsible. The chain has TRBV27 and TRBJ2-3, with a possible D match to TRBD2 (6 bases). Looked up from germline, CDR1 is MNHEY and CDR2 is SMNVEV (reference sequence). The CDR3 length is 15 residues. The CDR3 loop reads CASSKREHSTDRQYF. Written as DNA, the CDR3 is TGTGCCAGCAGTAAACGGGAGCATAGCACAGATAGGCAGTATTTT.

This clonotype turned up a few times. The chain uses TRBV7-2 and TRBJ2-1; D could derive from TRBD1 or TRBD2 (5 bases each). The V and J ends lost 1 base and 4 bases respectively, with 11 bases between them. Germline V gene lookup returns CDR1 SGHTA and CDR2 FQGNSA. The CDR3 covers 15 residues. The CDR3 sequence is CASSLGVGAYNEQFF. CDR3 DNA sequence: TGTGCCAGCAGCTTAGGAGTCGGGGCTTACAATGAGCAGTTCTTC.

This chain uses TRBV12-3 or TRBV12-4 with TRBJ2-7; no clear D. Trimming shortened V by 6 bases and J by 7 bases, and 25 bases separated the two germline ends. The CDR3 consists of 16 residues. In DNA, the CDR3 is TGTGCCAGCAGACCCCGATCGACCGTGGGTTTTGGAGAGCAGTACTTC. It translates to CASRPRSTVGFGEQYF.

The V call is TRBV5-6, the J call TRBJ1-1, with 8 bases lining up with TRBD1. Germline V gene data show CDR1 as SGHDT and CDR2 as YYEEEE. This CDR3 contains 14 residues. V lost 1 base, J lost 7 bases, and 6 bases stayed unmatched. The CDR3 region has the DNA TGTGCCAGCAGCTTGTTCAGGGGGCTTGGTGAAGCTTTCTTT. Its protein product is CASSLFRGLGEAFF.

This clonotype was detected a few times. The chain links TRBV20-1 to TRBJ2-1, with a tentative D call TRBD1 (6 bases). V was cut by 6 bases and J by 1 base, with 28 bases left in between. Per the germline V gene, CDR1 is DFQATT and CDR2 is SNEGSKA (reference sequence). The CDR3 extends over 19 amino acids. The CDR3 sequence is CSATSLHRDNRISYNEQFF. In nucleotides, the CDR3 is TGCAGTGCCACATCACTCCACCGGGACAATAGAATTTCCTACAATGAGCAGTTCTTC.

The rearrangement joins TRBV5-1 to TRBJ1-1; D ambiguous. V lost 0 bases, J lost 8 bases, and 14 bases lay in between. The CDR3 is 14 residues long. Germline values: CDR1 SGHRS, CDR2 YFSETQ. The chain's CDR3 is CASSLGQDWTEAFF. CDR3 sequence (DNA): TGCGCCAGCAGCTTGGGGCAGGACTGGACGGAAGCTTTCTTT.

This clonotype was observed many times. The V and J genes are TRBV30 and TRBJ1-2; D not certain. CDR1 and CDR2 (germline): GTSNPN, SVGIG (reference sequence). CDR3 length: 14 amino acids. With 1 base removed from V and 2 bases from J, the gap between germline ends came to 11 bases. CDR3 in amino acids: CAWSASRVNYGYTF. As DNA, the CDR3 is TGTGCCTGGAGTGCGTCGAGGGTAAACTATGGCTACACCTTC.

The CDR3 coding sequence is TGTGCCAGCAGCGGGATGGTGTCCGGGGAGCTGTTTTTT. Protein product: CASSGMVSGELFF. The chain recombines TRBV5-5 with TRBJ2-2; no definite D call. With 4 bases removed from V and 6 bases from J, the gap between germline ends came to 10 bases. CDR1 and CDR2 from the germline V gene are SGHKS and YYEKEE (reference sequence). The length of the CDR3 is 13 residues. The variable domain in full, completed from reference TRBV5-5 and TRBJ2-2, reads DAGVTQSPTHLIKTRGQQVTLRCSPISGHKSVSWYQQVLGQGPQFIFQYYEKEERGRGNFPDRFSARQFPNYSSELNVNALLLGDSALYLCASSGMVSGELFFGEGSRLTVL.

This clonotype was found many times. V is TRBV29-1 and J is TRBJ2-1; 8 bases are shared with TRBD2. The germline CDR1 and CDR2 sequences are SQVTM and ANQGSEA. The CDR3 totals 16 residues. The V and J ends lost 6 bases and 3 bases, in that order; junction bases with no gene match: 13. In nucleotides, the CDR3 is TGCAGCGTCCCACCCGCGGGACTAGGGTTCTACAATGAGCAGTTCTTC. Its protein is CSVPPAGLGFYNEQFF.

This clonotype was observed many times. The rearrangement joins TRBV18 to TRBJ2-2; D gene unclear. CDR1 KGHSH and CDR2 LQKENI come from the germline V gene. The V gene lost 2 bases and the J gene lost 1 base, with 5 bases spanning the gap. The CDR3 is made up of 14 amino acids. In DNA, the CDR3 is TGTGCCAGCTCACCAACAAGGAACACCGGGGAGCTGTTTTTT. Translation gives CASSPTRNTGELFF.

In its sample, this clonotype was seen a few times. The gene calls are TRBV7-6 and TRBJ2-7; 12 nucleotides match TRBD2. CDR1 and CDR2 (germline): SGHVS, FNYEAQ. V was clipped by 3 bases and J by 0 bases; unmatched bases: 0. The CDR3 is 15 residues long. CDR3 sequence reads: CASSLTSGSSYEQYF. The CDR3 DNA sequence: TGTGCCAGCAGCTTGACTAGCGGGAGCTCCTACGAGCAGTACTTC.

The chain combines TRBV20-1 with TRBJ1-1; D is unclear. Germline CDR1 reads DFQATT; CDR2 reads SNEGSKA (reference sequence). The V end lost 8 bases, the J end lost 1 base, and 14 bases lay between the germline ends. The CDR3 has 13 residues. The DNA for the CDR3 is TGCAGTAGTACCTCTCGGAGGAACACTGAAGCTTTCTTT. This sequence encodes CSSTSRRNTEAFF.

This clonotype showed up just a few times. This sequence joins TRBV4-1 and TRBJ1-4, with D hard to call. Germline V gene lookup returns CDR1 MGHRA and CDR2 YSYEKL. Trimming shortened V by 0 bases and J by 3 bases, and 17 bases separated the two germline ends. The CDR3 is 18 amino acids. DNA of the CDR3: TGCGCCAGCAGCCAAGAGCCCAGTTTTCGGGCGTCTAATGAAAAACTGTTTTTT. Translating it yields CASSQEPSFRASNEKLFF.

This clonotype was counted many times. This CDR3 reads CASSYRINSNQPQHF. The CDR3 DNA sequence: TGTGCCAGCAGTTACAGGATCAATAGCAATCAGCCCCAGCATTTT. V is TRBV6-5 and J is TRBJ1-5; D is ambiguous. This CDR3 region has 15 residues. Germline CDR1 reads MNHEY; CDR2 reads SVGAGI. Trimming took 2 bases from V and 0 from J, leaving 8 bases between them.

This clonotype has a count of ten or more. The CDR3 reads CASSLDRPTDTQYF. CDR3 DNA: TGCGCCAGCAGCTTGGATCGGCCCACAGATACGCAGTATTTT. The genes are TRBV5-1 and TRBJ2-3; D not certain. V lost 0 bases and J 2 bases, leaving 7 bases between the germline ends. Per germline, CDR1 SGHRS and CDR2 YFSETQ. This CDR3 region has 14 residues.

This clonotype turned up a few times. The chain uses TRBV28 and TRBJ1-2, with no clear D. CDR1 and CDR2 (germline): MDHEN, SYDVKM. Between the trimmed V and J ends, which lost 8 bases and 1 base, there was a span of 8 bases. The CDR3 totals 12 residues. CDR3 amino acids: CASLQVNYGYTF. The CDR3 DNA reads as TGTGCCAGCCTGCAGGTTAACTATGGCTACACCTTC.

This clonotype was recorded a few times. The J gene is TRBJ2-5, the V gene TRBV25-1; D might be TRBD1 (5 bases). V lost 2 bases and J lost 4, with 14 bases in between. This CDR3 region has 15 residues. CDR1 is MGHDK, CDR2 SYGVNS, per germline. The CDR3 protein is CASSEVSPGRETQYF. Written as DNA, the CDR3 is TGTGCCAGCAGTGAAGTAAGTCCAGGGCGAGAGACCCAGTACTTC.

This clonotype was counted between two and nine times. V and J are TRBV12-3 or TRBV12-4 and TRBJ1-2, with D possibly TRBD1 on 6 matching bases. This CDR3 contains 14 residues. The ends were cut back, 5 bases at V and 2 bases at J, with 12 bases in the middle. The CDR3 protein is CASSHTGLNYGYTF. In DNA form, the CDR3 reads TGTGCCAGCAGTCATACAGGGTTAAACTATGGCTACACCTTC.

This clonotype was observed many times. The chain is built from TRBV2 and TRBJ1-1, with D possibly TRBD1 on 5 matching bases. The CDR3 totals 14 residues. Germline CDR1 is SNHLY and CDR2 is FYNNEI. Trimming took 7 bases from V and 4 from J, leaving 16 bases between them. CDR3: CASTTLPGSTEAFF. DNA for the CDR3: TGTGCCAGCACAACTCTACCAGGGAGCACTGAAGCTTTCTTT.

This clonotype was picked up a small number of times. J is TRBJ1-2 and V is TRBV2; no clear D. Trimming took off 10 bases at V and 4 bases at J, with 13 bases between the two ends. Germline V gene lookup returns CDR1 SNHLY and CDR2 FYNNEI. The CDR3 spans 12 residues. CDR3 protein: CATQPASYGYTF. As DNA, the CDR3 is TGTGCCACCCAGCCGGCTTCCTATGGCTACACCTTC.

This clonotype was found once. This rearrangement joins TRBV5-4 to TRBJ1-1, with TRBD1 as a possible D gene (6 bases). The V end was cut by 4 bases, the J end by 8 bases, with 21 bases between. Per the germline V gene, CDR1 is SGHNT and CDR2 is YYREEE (reference sequence). The CDR3 sequence is 15 residues long. This chain's CDR3 is CASSPRGGQLEEAFF. The CDR3 DNA reads TGTGCCAGCAGCCCTAGGGGGGGGCAACTAGAAGAAGCTTTCTTT.

This clonotype was counted only a few times. The rearrangement uses TRBV20-1 and TRBJ2-3; 9 bases map to TRBD1. Germline V CDR1 and CDR2: DFQATT, SNEGSKA (reference sequence). The junction had 5 bases not matched to a gene; V was cut back by 4 bases and J by 3 bases. This CDR3 region has 14 residues. Here the CDR3 reads CSATGTGWTDTQYF. The CDR3 DNA reads as TGCAGTGCTACTGGGACAGGGTGGACAGATACGCAGTATTTT.

This rearrangement joins TRBV2 to TRBJ1-5; D gene unclear. The CDR3 extends over 15 amino acids. Germline CDR1 SNHLY, CDR2 FYNNEI. V was clipped by 7 bases and J by 0 bases, with 13 bases between them. This CDR3 reads CASNSQRLSNQPQHF. In nucleotides, the CDR3 is TGTGCCAGCAATTCCCAGAGACTTAGCAATCAGCCCCAGCATTTT.

This clonotype was found many times. The chain carries TRBV15 and TRBJ2-1; D is unresolved. Germline V gene sequence: CDR1 LNHNV, CDR2 YYDKDF (reference sequence). V gave up 6 bases and J gave up 5 bases, with 5 bases separating them. The CDR3 consists of 11 residues. The CDR3 region is CATSHNNEQFF. DNA of the CDR3: TGTGCCACCAGTCATAACAATGAGCAGTTCTTC.

This clonotype occurred a few times. The rearrangement links TRBV6-1 to TRBJ1-5; D remains ambiguous. The CDR3 is 13 residues long. V lost 4 bases to trimming and J lost 3 bases, with 7 bases between them. In germline, CDR1 is MNHNS, CDR2 SASEGT. CDR3 amino acids: CASSGQHNQPQHF. The CDR3 nucleotides read TGTGCCAGCAGTGGGCAGCACAATCAGCCCCAGCATTTT.

This clonotype has a count of ten or more. The chain links TRBV10-3 to TRBJ2-1; D gene unclear. Germline loops: CDR1 ENHRY, CDR2 SYGVKD. Trimming stripped 1 base from V and 2 bases from J, with 3 bases between. The CDR3 runs 13 residues. CDR3 loop: CAISEFTYNEQFF. The CDR3 DNA is TGTGCCATCAGTGAGTTCACCTACAATGAGCAGTTCTTC.